This paragraph reports one T cell receptor beta chain. This record belongs to a study of OX40 agonist ivuxolimab in advanced cancers. CDR3 length: 15 amino acids. J lost 8 bases, V lost 5 bases, and 10 bases had no gene match. Germline CDR1 and CDR2: LNHDA and SQIVND (reference sequence). TCRdb's copy holds only in-frame clones and misses some; the assay was immunoSEQ multiplex PCR. The sample lists about 58,000 clones, 83% occurring once. This TCR was recovered from an adult with an advanced solid tumor such as melanoma, head and neck, liver or kidney cancer. This material consisted of CD4+ or CD8+ T cells sorted from blood, taken in a trial of the OX40 agonist ivuxolimab. The V and J genes are TRBV19 and TRBJ1-4; 8 positions agree with TRBD1. In DNA, the CDR3 is TGTGCCAGTAGTGCGATACAGGGGGGTTTGGAAAAACTGTTTTTT. It codes for CASSAIQGGLEKLFF.